The entry below describes one T cell receptor (beta chain). Its antigen is still unknown. Germline V gives CDR1 SNHLY, CDR2 FYNNEI. This CDR3 spans 15 amino acids. V was clipped by 1 base and J by 2 bases, with 11 bases between them. Sequencing used immunoSEQ multiplex PCR; TCRdb keeps in-frame clones, though not all of them. The repertoire consists of roughly 890,000 clones, with 80% to 95% occurring once and the leading ten covering less than 25%. The sample belongs to a study of shared clonotypes between healthy human individuals. Study context: There were three CD4 naive, three CD4 memory, two CD8 naive and one CD8 memory plates per donor. General study results and limits: Rarefaction analysis demonstrated incomplete sorted-subset sequencing notwithstanding large depth.

Naive CD8 cells comprised CD45RO-negative, CCR7-positively selected cells, excluding terminally differentiated effector memory CD45RA+ cells. The sequence derives from a man aged 30 to 39 in good health. Sequencing used naive CD8+ T cells sorted from blood. The rearrangement joins TRBV2 to TRBJ2-5; D remains ambiguous. DNA of the CDR3: TGTGCCAGCAGTGAAGTCTACAGTAAACAAGAGACCCAGTACTTC. This gives the protein CASSEVYSKQETQYF.